This TCR beta chain was captured by sequencing in a study of blood T cell repertoires in COVID-19 (dated by TCRdb to 2020 to 2022). Regarding the research as a whole: The collaborator samples originated in the United States, Italy and Spain and spanned the acute and convalescent phases of COVID-19. The material from the prospective study consisted of cDNA or gDNA derived from T cells, B-cell-depleted T cells, or PBMCs. Subjects who had been exposed to COVID-19, were actively infected with it, or had recovered from it provided the deeply sampled blood TCRbeta repertoires that made up the dataset. The repertoires were released in a freely available public database meant as a resource for research on the immune response to SARS-CoV-2. Samples came from the ongoing ImmuneRACE study (first 160 participants) plus 1,254 subjects from 6 global collaborators. The sample metadata nearly always contained a de-identified subject ID, COVID-19 status, age in years and sex. HLA class I and class II types, where available, came from metadata supplied by the sample provider rather than from assay-based typing.

TCRbeta CDR3 regions were amplified from genomic DNA by means of the immunoSEQ Assay, a bias-controlled multiplex PCR. In the original analysis: The number of nucleated cells in each sample was estimated by amplification of reference gene primers within the assay. To quantify the absolute abundance of each unique TCRbeta CDR3 rearrangement, sequence reads were collapsed and filtered. For each sample, productive Simpson clonality was calculated as the square root of Simpson's diversity index across productive rearrangements. TCRdb stores this immuneACCESS table with in-frame sequences only. Part of the clones is absent; in the studies checked, under half of the shortfall reflects unresolved V genes, and no reason is known for the rest. V, J and clone size are those of that table, while D and trimming were read from the DNA. The sample yields 80,000 to 95,000 clones; 75% to 90% were counted once. The ten most abundant clones make up approximately 40% of the sample.

Collaborating institutions collected whole blood in K2EDTA tubes following their own protocols. For TCRbeta analysis, collaborators shipped samples as frozen whole blood, isolated PBMCs, or DNA extracted from either of those sample types. General conclusions and limits of the study: The amount of clinical and demographic metadata varied by source and participant and was provided uncurated.

As concerns this clone: The target of this receptor is not known. No base-level quality is on record; no much larger clone is a single base apart.

Spanning cysteine to phenylalanine, the CDR3 consists of 17 amino acids. Just CDR3 DNA is preserved here, 51 bases in frame from base 1. V is trimmed back by 2 bases and J by 1 base, and the junction contains 5 bases that no gene match accounts for. Per the germline V gene, KGHSH is the CDR1 and LQKENI is the CDR2. This receptor was obtained from a man older than 75 with acute or convalescent COVID-19. Source material: peripheral blood. This chain joins TRBV18 to TRBJ1-5; 10 central nucleotides agree with TRBD1. The base sequence is TGTGCCAGCTCACCAAGACAGGGGGCAGGGAGCAATCAGCCCCAGCATTTT. Its translation reads: CASSPRQGAGSNQPQHF.